These 10 T cell receptor beta chains were all obtained from the same sample, sequenced in a study of T cells in Graves' hyperthyroidism and ophthalmopathy. There were TCR beta CDR3 regions amplified from RNA transcripts. Carried out on the TCR CDR3, a first-round RT-PCR used the HTBI primer set. One entry per CDR3 protein, called by TCRdb with MiXCR from the multiplex PCR reads. Of approximately 28,000 distinct CDR3 sequences in the sample, under 55% were seen once. Sequenced sample: blood. These receptors were collected from a woman in her thirties with Graves' hyperthyroidism.

As concerns this clonotype: Its ends do not fully match the called genes, so a read error is possible. The gene calls are TRBV6-1 and TRBJ1-1; D unresolved. The CDR3 has 15 residues. Germline values: CDR1 MNHNS, CDR2 SASEGT. This chain's CDR3 is CTSRLNFLSYTEAFF. The CDR3 coding sequence is TGTACCAGCAGACTAAACTTCTTATCGTACACTGAAGCTTTCTTT.

This clonotype was recorded at least ten times. A read error may explain this, as a much larger clone is one base away. V is TRBV6-1 and J is TRBJ2-7; D is unclear. Germline loops: CDR1 MNHNS, CDR2 SASEGT. Deletions cut 5 bases from V and 0 bases from J, with 11 bases between. CDR3 length: 14 amino acids. CDR3 protein: CASSRGRNSYEQYF. The CDR3 DNA reads TGTGCCAGCAGTAGAGGCAGAAACTCCTACGAGCAGTACTTC.

At least ten counts were recorded for this clonotype. The rearrangement links TRBV5-1 to TRBJ2-5; TRBD2 agrees at 11 bases. The CDR3 length is 15 residues. The germline V gene encodes CDR1 SGHRS and CDR2 YFSETQ. V lost 4 bases and J lost 5; bases outside the gene matches: 7. The CDR3 loop is CASSELAGDGETQYF. CDR3 DNA: TGCGCCAGCAGCGAACTAGCGGGAGATGGGGAGACCCAGTACTTC. The full variable domain, its missing parts supplied by reference TRBV5-1 and TRBJ2-5, is KAGVTQTPRYLIKTRGQQVTLSCSPISGHRSVSWYQQTPGQGLQFLFEYFSETQRNKGNFPGRFSGRQFSNSRSEMNVSTLELGDSALYLCASSELAGDGETQYFGPGTRLLVL.

V gene TRBV5-1 combines with J gene TRBJ1-1; D is uncertain. The CDR3 consists of 14 residues. Germline V gives CDR1 SGHRS, CDR2 YFSETQ. V lost 1 base and J 1 base, leaving 8 bases between the germline ends. The CDR3 nucleotides are TGCGCCAGCAGCTTGTCGCCAGCGAACACTGAAGCTTTCTTT. This sequence encodes CASSLSPANTEAFF.

This clonotype was seen only a few times. V is TRBV29-1 and J is TRBJ1-1; no reliable D call. The germline gives CDR1 SQVTM, CDR2 ANQGSEA. The CDR3 extends over 12 amino acids. V was cut by 5 bases and J by 1 base, with 8 bases left in between. CDR3: CSVTSSNTEAFF. The DNA of the CDR3 is TGCAGCGTTACATCATCGAACACTGAAGCTTTCTTT.

The V and J genes are TRBV20-1 and TRBJ2-5; a possible D gene is TRBD2 (5 bases). This CDR3 spans 15 amino acids. The germline gives CDR1 DFQATT, CDR2 SNEGSKA (reference sequence). Between the trimmed V and J ends, which lost 2 bases and 5 bases, there was a span of 18 bases. CDR3 sequence (DNA): TGCAGTGCTAGATTCAGGAAGGGAGCGGATGAGACCCAGTACTTC. This sequence encodes CSARFRKGADETQYF.

Concerning this clonotype itself: This may be a read error, as it is one base from a much larger clone. The chain recombines TRBV30 with TRBJ2-7; 8 nucleotides line up with TRBD2. The CDR3 covers 14 residues. V shed 5 bases and J 6 bases; nucleotides not matched to a gene: 12. CDR1 is GTSNPN and CDR2 is SVGIG in the germline V gene (reference sequence). This CDR3 is CAWSIAGPTCEQYF. CDR3 nucleotide sequence: TGTGCCTGGTCAATAGCGGGACCAACCTGCGAGCAGTACTTC.

The J gene is TRBJ1-2, the V gene TRBV28, with D maybe TRBD1 (5 bases). Germline V gives CDR1 MDHEN, CDR2 SYDVKM. The CDR3 has 12 amino acids. V lost 6 bases to trimming and J lost 6 bases, with 11 bases between them. The CDR3 protein is CASRLGRDGYTF. CDR3 DNA: TGTGCCAGCAGGTTGGGCAGGGATGGCTACACCTTC.

By share, this clonotype counts as medium-sized. The chain couples TRBV10-3 to TRBJ2-1; 8 bases map to TRBD2. The germline CDR1 and CDR2 sequences are ENHRY and SYGVKD. V shed 6 bases and J 4 bases; nucleotides not matched to a gene: 5. This CDR3 has 14 amino acids. CDR3 in amino acids: CAISGRAGYNEQFF. The CDR3 region has the DNA TGTGCCATCAGCGGGAGGGCCGGTTACAATGAGCAGTTCTTC.

The J gene is TRBJ2-2, the V gene TRBV19; TRBD2 matches 8 bases. V gave up 9 bases and J gave up 7 bases; unmatched junction bases: 10. CDR1 is LNHDA and CDR2 is SQIVND in the germline V gene (reference sequence). The CDR3 totals 14 residues. The CDR3 DNA follows: TGTGCCAGCAGGGCAAGCGGGAGTGGCGGGGAGCTGTTTTTT. It translates to CASRASGSGGELFF.